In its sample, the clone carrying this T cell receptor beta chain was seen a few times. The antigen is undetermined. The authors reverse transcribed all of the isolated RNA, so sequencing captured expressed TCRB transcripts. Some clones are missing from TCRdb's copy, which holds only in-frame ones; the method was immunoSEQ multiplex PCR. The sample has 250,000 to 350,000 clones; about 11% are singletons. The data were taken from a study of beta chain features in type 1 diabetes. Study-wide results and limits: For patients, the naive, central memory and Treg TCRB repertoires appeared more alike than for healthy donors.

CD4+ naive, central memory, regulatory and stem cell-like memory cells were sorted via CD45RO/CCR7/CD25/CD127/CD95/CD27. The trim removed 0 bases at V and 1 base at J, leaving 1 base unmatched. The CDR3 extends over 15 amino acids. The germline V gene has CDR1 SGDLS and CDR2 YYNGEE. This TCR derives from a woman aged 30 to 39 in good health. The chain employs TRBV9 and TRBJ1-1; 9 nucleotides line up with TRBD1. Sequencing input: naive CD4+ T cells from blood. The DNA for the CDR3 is TGTGCCAGCAGCGTAGCGGGACAGGGGAACACTGAAGCTTTCTTT. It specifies CASSVAGQGNTEAFF. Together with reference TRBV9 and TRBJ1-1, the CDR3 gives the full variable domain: DSGVTQTPKHLITATGQRVTLRCSPRSGDLSVYWYQQSLDQGLQFLIQYYNGEERAKGNILERFSAQQFPDLHSELNLSSLELGDSALYFCASSVAGQGNTEAFFGQGTRLTVV.